This T cell receptor (beta chain) was identified in a study of chemoradiotherapy in HPV16-positive cancers. The assay was immunoSEQ multiplex PCR, and TCRdb's table has in-frame clones only and misses some. The repertoire holds under 15,000 clones, with around three quarters as singletons. For this clone: Its antigen is unknown.

The ends were cut back, 1 base at V and 5 bases at J, with 11 bases in the middle. The CDR3 has 14 amino acids. Germline V gene sequence: CDR1 SGHNT, CDR2 YYREEE (reference sequence). Study outcomes and limitations: In HPV16-positive patients, HPV-responsive T-cell expansion tracked better recurrence-free survival.

The source of this sequence is a human donor with HPV-associated anogenital cancer. The specimen was taken from a patient who underwent chemoradiotherapy. This rearrangement joins TRBV5-4 to TRBJ2-3, with D maybe TRBD2 (5 bases). The CDR3 region has the DNA TGTGCCAGCAGCTTGCGGCTAGCAGAAGATACGCAGTATTTT. It encodes CASSLRLAEDTQYF.